Listed here are 18 T cell receptor beta chains from one sample, sequenced in a study of blood T cell repertoires in COVID-19 (dated by TCRdb to the early 2020s). The library was obtained by the immunoSEQ multiplex PCR assay. TCRdb stores this immuneACCESS table with in-frame sequences only. Part of the clones is absent; in the studies checked, under half of the shortfall reflects unresolved V genes, and no reason is known for the rest. The sample yields 350,000 to 400,000 clones; 88% were counted once. The ten largest clones represent roughly 1.2% of the sample. Specimen: PBMCs or T cells enriched from blood (not recorded which). These receptors were taken from a woman under 30 who had recovered from COVID-19.

The V and J genes are TRBV27 and TRBJ1-1, with a possible D match to TRBD1 (5 bases). CDR3 length equals 15 residues. The germline CDR1 and CDR2 sequences are MNHEY and SMNVEV (reference sequence). Trimming took off 8 bases at V and 0 bases at J, with 16 bases between the two ends. The CDR3 DNA reads as TGTGCCAGCTGCCCGGGGGGGGTAATGAACACTGAAGCTTTCTTT. Protein: CASCPGGVMNTEAFF.

V gene TRBV5-6 combines with J gene TRBJ1-1; D unclear. CDR3 length: 14 amino acids. CDR1 and CDR2 from the germline V gene are SGHDT and YYEEEE. Trimming shortened V by 0 bases and J by 5 bases, and 11 bases separated the two germline ends. For the CDR3, the DNA is TGTGCCAGCAGCTTGGGACGGCCGGGTACTGAAGCTTTCTTT. Encoded protein: CASSLGRPGTEAFF.

A single count supports this clone. The chain recombines TRBV6-4 with TRBJ1-2; D remains ambiguous. The germline CDR1 and CDR2 sequences are MRHNA and SNTAGT. This CDR3 is 12 amino acids long. V lost 2 bases and J lost 4, with 5 bases in between. The CDR3 is CASSDGSYGYTF. CDR3 nucleotides: TGTGCCAGCAGTGACGGCAGCTATGGCTACACCTTC.

The chain couples TRBV5-1 to TRBJ2-1; 8 nucleotides match TRBD2. Germline assignment: CDR1 SGHRS and CDR2 YFSETQ. Trimming cost V 1 base and J 3 bases; bases outside gene matches: 3. The CDR3 sequence is 15 residues long. This CDR3 is CASSLFSGGYNEQFF. CDR3 coding DNA: TGCGCCAGCAGCTTGTTCAGCGGGGGCTACAATGAGCAGTTCTTC. Complete variable domain (other parts from reference TRBV5-1 and TRBJ2-1): KAGVTQTPRYLIKTRGQQVTLSCSPISGHRSVSWYQQTPGQGLQFLFEYFSETQRNKGNFPGRFSGRQFSNSRSEMNVSTLELGDSALYLCASSLFSGGYNEQFFGPGTRLTVL.

This chain uses TRBV28 with TRBJ2-1; TRBD2 is a possible D gene (7 bases). CDR1 and CDR2 from the germline V gene are MDHEN and SYDVKM. The length of the CDR3 is 17 residues. The V end was cut by 1 base, the J end by 1 base, with 14 bases between. DNA for the CDR3: TGTGCCAGCAGTTTATCTGGGGGGGGGCCGTCCTACAATGAGCAGTTCTTC. This sequence encodes CASSLSGGGPSYNEQFF.

This clone was observed a single time. The V call is TRBV18, the J call TRBJ1-1; no clear D gene. The CDR3 extends over 13 amino acids. Germline-derived CDR1 and CDR2 are KGHSH and LQKENI. The ends were cut back, 3 bases at V and 1 base at J, with 6 bases in the middle. The CDR3 here is CASSPQKNTEAFF. The CDR3 region has the DNA TGTGCCAGCTCACCGCAGAAGAACACTGAAGCTTTCTTT.

This chain uses TRBV27 with TRBJ2-2; unclear D gene. Germline lookup yields CDR1 MNHEY and CDR2 SMNVEV (reference sequence). This CDR3 region has 16 residues. V was trimmed by 3 bases and J by 0 bases, leaving 11 bases between them. In nucleotides, the CDR3 is TGTGCCAGCAGTTTCTTGACACATACGAACACCGGGGAGCTGTTTTTT. Amino acid sequence: CASSFLTHTNTGELFF.

This clone is a singleton in its sample. V and J are TRBV10-3 and TRBJ2-1, with 10 bases matching TRBD1. This CDR3 has 15 residues. Germline trimming cut 2 bases from V and 5 bases from J; bases unmatched to any gene: 3. The germline gives CDR1 ENHRY, CDR2 SYGVKD. The DNA of the CDR3 is TGTGCCATCAGTGAGCCGACAGGGGGCAACAATGAGCAGTTCTTC. Its protein is CAISEPTGGNNEQFF.

The rearrangement joins TRBV9 to TRBJ1-4; D possibly corresponds to TRBD1 (5 bases). The CDR3 length is 14 residues. From germline, CDR1 is SGDLS and CDR2 YYNGEE. Trimming took 6 bases from V and 8 from J, leaving 17 bases between them. The CDR3 DNA is TGTGCCAGCACCCGGGGGGACCCGGACGAAAAACTGTTTTTT. Residues: CASTRGDPDEKLFF.

This clone appeared a few times. The chain joins TRBV30 to TRBJ1-5; D not resolved. CDR3 length equals 14 residues. V lost 1 base and J 0 bases, leaving 7 bases between the germline ends. Germline CDR1 is GTSNPN and CDR2 is SVGIG (reference sequence). CDR3 nucleotide sequence: TGTGCCTGGAGTGAACTTTATAGCAATCAGCCCCAGCATTTT. It is translated as CAWSELYSNQPQHF.

The chain's CDR3 is CAILDRAGNTIYF. CDR3 sequence (DNA): TGTGCCATCTTGGACAGGGCTGGAAACACCATATATTTT. The chain joins TRBV10-3 to TRBJ1-3, with 8 bases aligning to TRBD1. The CDR3 sequence is 13 residues long. V dropped 8 bases and J dropped 2; count of bases not matched to a gene: 2. Germline assignment: CDR1 ENHRY and CDR2 SYGVKD.

The rearrangement links TRBV19 to TRBJ1-6, with no clear D. The germline V gene has CDR1 LNHDA and CDR2 SQIVND (reference sequence). CDR3 length: 13 residues. V lost 3 bases to trimming and J lost 11 bases, with 11 bases between them. CDR3 sequence (DNA): TGTGCCAGTAGTATCACTCCGGGTGCACCCCTCCACTTT. Amino acid sequence: CASSITPGAPLHF.

This chain joins TRBV19 and TRBJ1-1; D remains unclear. The CDR3 is made up of 13 amino acids. The germline V gene has CDR1 LNHDA and CDR2 SQIVND (reference sequence). Trimming shortened V by 3 bases and J by 3 bases, and 8 bases separated the two germline ends. The CDR3 DNA follows: TGTGCCAGTAGTATTACGGGTTACACTGAAGCTTTCTTT. Encoded protein: CASSITGYTEAFF.

V and J are TRBV28 and TRBJ2-1; 13 bases match TRBD2. CDR1 and CDR2 (germline): MDHEN, SYDVKM. The V and J ends lost 1 base and 6 bases, in that order; junction bases with no gene match: 12. The CDR3 is 19 residues long. CDR3 DNA: TGTGCCAGCAGTTTATATGGGGTAGGACTAGCGGGAGAACTCAATGAGCAGTTCTTC. Its translation is CASSLYGVGLAGELNEQFF. The entire variable domain, with the rest obtained from reference TRBV28 and TRBJ2-1, is as follows: DVKVTQSSRYLVKRTGEKVFLECVQDMDHENMFWYRQDPGLGLRLIYFSYDVKMKEKGDIPEGYSVSREKKERFSLILESASTNQTSMYLCASSLYGVGLAGELNEQFFGPGTRLTVL.

The CDR3 region is CASSSSFRGVRVGYTF. For the CDR3, the DNA is TGTGCCAGCAGCTCTTCCTTCAGAGGTGTGCGGGTAGGCTACACCTTC. The chain combines TRBV7-2 with TRBJ1-2; D unclear. The CDR3 has 16 amino acids. In germline, CDR1 is SGHTA, CDR2 FQGNSA. V was trimmed by 4 bases and J by 8 bases, leaving 23 bases between them.

A word on this clone: The sample has other DNA sequences that encode this CDR3 too. This chain uses TRBV7-2 with TRBJ2-2; no firm D call. This CDR3 has 13 residues. Germline V gene data show CDR1 as SGHTA and CDR2 as FQGNSA. Trimming took 1 base from V and 4 from J, leaving 4 bases between them. The CDR3 sequence is CASSLGRTGELFF. The CDR3 DNA reads TGTGCCAGCAGCTTAGGTCGCACCGGGGAGCTGTTTTTT.

This clone was observed a few times. The chain recombines TRBV2 with TRBJ1-2, with D perhaps matching TRBD1 (5 bases). Germline assignment: CDR1 SNHLY and CDR2 FYNNEI. The germline V and J ends were trimmed by 0 bases and 7 bases, with 9 bases remaining between them. This CDR3 spans 13 amino acids. The DNA of the CDR3 is TGTGCCAGCAGTGAAGCAGGGGTGGGTGGCTACACCTTC. Its translation: CASSEAGVGGYTF.

The chain couples TRBV5-5 to TRBJ2-2; D might be TRBD2 (6 bases). With 1 base removed from V and 5 bases from J, the gap between germline ends came to 15 bases. Germline V gene data show CDR1 as SGHKS and CDR2 as YYEKEE (reference sequence). This CDR3 has 16 residues. CDR3 protein: CASSLLQGGWTGELFF. CDR3 bases: TGTGCCAGCAGCTTGTTGCAGGGAGGATGGACCGGGGAGCTGTTTTTT.